This T cell receptor beta chain was sequenced in a study of shared T cell receptors in the human thymus. In germline, CDR1 is LGHNA, CDR2 YSLEER. The CDR3 has 15 residues. Trimming removed 1 base at V and 11 bases at J, with 20 bases between. TCRdb's copy holds only in-frame clones and misses some; the assay was immunoSEQ multiplex PCR. The top ten hold approximately 0.01% of the sample, which has approximately 660,000 clones, 88% seen once. These data also featured in a second study, about human thymus T cells.

Sample: thymocytes. The chain employs TRBV4-3 and TRBJ2-5; TRBD2 might be the D (6 bases). The origin of this receptor is a boy in the first two years of life with a congenital heart defect. The CDR3 DNA sequence: TGCGCCAGCAGCCAAGGGTGGGGGACTCCTGGGGAGCAGTACTTC. It encodes CASSQGWGTPGEQYF.